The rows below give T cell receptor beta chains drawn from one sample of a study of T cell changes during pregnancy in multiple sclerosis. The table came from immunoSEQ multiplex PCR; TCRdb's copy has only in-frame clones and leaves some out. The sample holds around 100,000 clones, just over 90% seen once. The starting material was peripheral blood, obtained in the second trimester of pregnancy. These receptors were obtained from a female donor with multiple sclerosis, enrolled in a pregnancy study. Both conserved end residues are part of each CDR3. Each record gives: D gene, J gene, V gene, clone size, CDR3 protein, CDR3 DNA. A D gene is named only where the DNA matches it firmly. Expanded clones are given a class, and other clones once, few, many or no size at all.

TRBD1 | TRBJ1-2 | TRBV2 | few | CASMGQLGISYGYTF | TGTGCCAGCATGGGACAGCTAGGCATCTCCTATGGCTACACCTTC
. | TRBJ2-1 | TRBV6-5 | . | CASSADSPTYNEQFF | TGTGCCAGCAGTGCGGACAGCCCTACCTACAATGAGCAGTTCTTC
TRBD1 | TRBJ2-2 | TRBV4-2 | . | CASSQERGQGANTGELFF | TGTGCCAGCAGCCAAGAACGGGGACAGGGGGCTAACACCGGGGAGCTGTTTTTT
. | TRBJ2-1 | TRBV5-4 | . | CASSANSGLHEQFF | TGTGCCAGCAGCGCGAACAGCGGCCTCCATGAGCAGTTCTTC
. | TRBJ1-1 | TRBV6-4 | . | CASSNSRNTEAFF | TGTGCCAGCAGTAATAGCAGAAACACTGAAGCTTTCTTT
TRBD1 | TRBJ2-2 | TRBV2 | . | CASNGQGPANTGELFF | TGTGCCAGCAATGGACAGGGGCCTGCTAACACCGGGGAGCTGTTTTTT
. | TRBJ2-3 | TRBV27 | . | CASSSITGTDTQYF | TGTGCCAGCAGTTCGATAACAGGGACAGATACGCAGTATTTT
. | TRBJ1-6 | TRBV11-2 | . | CASSPGILGNSPLHF | TGTGCCAGCAGCCCAGGTATTCTTGGGAATTCACCCCTCCACTTT
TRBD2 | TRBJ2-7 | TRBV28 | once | CASSLQSGASYEQYF | TGTGCCAGCAGTTTGCAAAGCGGGGCATCCTACGAGCAGTACTTC
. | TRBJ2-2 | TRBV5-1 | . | CASSADSTAGELFF | TGCGCCAGCAGCGCGGACAGTACGGCCGGGGAGCTGTTTTTT
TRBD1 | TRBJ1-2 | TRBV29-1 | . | CSVRGTGVHGYTF | TGCAGCGTCCGCGGGACAGGGGTTCATGGCTACACCTTC
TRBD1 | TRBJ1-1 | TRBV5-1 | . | CASSIGVTGGTEAFF | TGCGCCAGCAGCATTGGGGTGACAGGGGGCACTGAAGCTTTCTTT
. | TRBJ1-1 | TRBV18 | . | CASSPAGDTEAFF | TGTGCCAGCTCACCTGCGGGGGACACTGAAGCTTTCTTT
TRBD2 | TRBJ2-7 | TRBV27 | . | CASTAGGGRAQTYEQYF | TGTGCCAGCACCGCGGGAGGCGGGAGGGCCCAAACCTACGAGCAGTACTTC
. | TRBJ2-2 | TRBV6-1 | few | CASSEVRDGELFF | TGTGCCAGCAGTGAAGTGAGGGACGGGGAGCTGTTTTTT
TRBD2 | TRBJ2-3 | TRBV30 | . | CAWSPGTSGGAADTQYF | TGTGCCTGGAGTCCCGGGACTAGCGGGGGGGCCGCCGATACGCAGTATTTT
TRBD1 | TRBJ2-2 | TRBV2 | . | CASSGQGITGELFF | TGTGCCAGCAGCGGACAGGGTATTACCGGGGAGCTGTTTTTT
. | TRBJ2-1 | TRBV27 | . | CASTRDTNYNEQFF | TGTGCCAGCACCCGGGACACGAACTACAATGAGCAGTTCTTC
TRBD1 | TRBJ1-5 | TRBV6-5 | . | CASSVGQGKQPQHF | TGTGCCAGCAGTGTAGGACAGGGAAAACAGCCCCAGCATTTT
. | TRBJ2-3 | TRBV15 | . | CATSRDPSTDTQYF | TGTGCCACCAGCAGAGATCCTAGCACAGATACGCAGTATTTT
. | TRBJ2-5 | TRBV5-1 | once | CASSVTGGNQETQYF | TGCGCCAGCAGCGTCACGGGGGGCAACCAAGAGACCCAGTACTTC
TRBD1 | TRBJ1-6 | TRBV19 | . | CASQMTGNSPLHF | TGTGCCAGTCAAATGACAGGGAACTCACCCCTCCACTTT
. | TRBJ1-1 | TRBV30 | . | CAWRLQGNTEAFF | TGTGCCTGGAGGTTACAGGGCAACACTGAAGCTTTCTTT
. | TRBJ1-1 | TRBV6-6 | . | CASNSHPENTEAFF | TGTGCCAGCAATTCACACCCCGAGAACACTGAAGCTTTCTTT
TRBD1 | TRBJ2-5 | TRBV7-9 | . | CASSPGTGIKTQYF | TGTGCCAGCAGCCCCGGGACAGGGATAAAGACCCAGTACTTC
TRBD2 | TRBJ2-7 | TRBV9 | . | CASSLHSGASYEQYF | TGTGCCAGCAGCCTCCATAGCGGGGCATCCTACGAGCAGTACTTC
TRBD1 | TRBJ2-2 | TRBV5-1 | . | CASSLGDRGNTGELFF | TGCGCCAGCAGCTTGGGGGACAGGGGGAACACCGGGGAGCTGTTTTTT
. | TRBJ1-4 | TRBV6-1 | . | CASRAGYLFF | TGTGCCAGCAGGGCAGGGTACCTGTTTTTT
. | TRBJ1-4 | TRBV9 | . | CASSVGGVLNEKLFF | TGTGCCAGCAGCGTAGGGGGGGTCCTTAATGAAAAACTGTTTTTT
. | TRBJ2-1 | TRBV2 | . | CASNGEYNEQFF | TGTGCCAGCAACGGGGAGTACAATGAGCAGTTCTTC
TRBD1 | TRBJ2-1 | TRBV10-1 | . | CASSEQGARNEQFF | TGCGCCAGCAGTGAGCAGGGGGCGCGGAATGAGCAGTTCTTC
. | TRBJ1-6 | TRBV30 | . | CAWGQGRDSPLHF | TGTGCCTGGGGGCAGGGGAGGGATTCACCCCTCCACTTT
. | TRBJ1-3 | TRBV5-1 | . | CASSWDGSSGNTIYF | TGCGCCAGCAGCTGGGACGGGAGCTCTGGAAACACCATATATTTT
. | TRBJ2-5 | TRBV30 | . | CAWSVGGSQETQYF | TGTGCCTGGAGTGTGGGGGGTAGCCAAGAGACCCAGTACTTC
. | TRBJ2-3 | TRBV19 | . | CASGLTDTQYF | TGTGCCAGTGGACTCACAGATACGCAGTATTTT
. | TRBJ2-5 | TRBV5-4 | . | CASSTYRVETQYF | TGTGCCAGCAGCACCTACAGGGTCGAGACCCAGTACTTC
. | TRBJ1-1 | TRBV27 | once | CASSREGTEAFF | TGTGCCAGCAGTCGGGAGGGGACTGAAGCTTTCTTT
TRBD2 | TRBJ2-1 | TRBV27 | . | CASSLAGGWNEQFF | TGTGCCAGCAGTTTAGCGGGGGGGTGGAATGAGCAGTTCTTC
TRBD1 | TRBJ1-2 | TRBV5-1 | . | CASSLTGGINYGYTF | TGCGCCAGCAGCTTGACAGGGGGCATTAACTATGGCTACACCTTC
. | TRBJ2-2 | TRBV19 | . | CASSPQVLGELFF | TGTGCCAGTAGTCCACAGGTCCTCGGGGAGCTGTTTTTT